This is a list of T cell receptor beta chains from one sample in a study of OX40 agonist ivuxolimab in advanced cancers. Generated by immunoSEQ multiplex PCR, the TCRdb table keeps only in-frame clones and is missing some. The repertoire includes some 83,000 clones, around 84% of them detected once, and 6.5% sits in the top ten. The sequences come from CD4+ or CD8+ T cells sorted from blood, collected in a trial of the OX40 agonist ivuxolimab. The receptors come from an adult with an advanced solid tumor such as melanoma, head and neck, liver or kidney cancer. Each CDR3 is given with its conserved first and last residue. Each record gives: D gene, clone size, V gene, J gene, CDR3 DNA, CDR3 protein. A D gene is named only where the DNA matches it firmly. The listing skips clone size in some rows; elsewhere it reads once, few, many or a size class.

D gene: -; clone size: -; V gene: TRBV15; J gene: TRBJ1-5; CDR3 DNA: TGTGCCACCAGCAGAGATGGGCAGGGGCATCAGCCCCAGCATTTT; CDR3 protein: CATSRDGQGHQPQHF
D gene: -; clone size: -; V gene: TRBV30; J gene: TRBJ1-5; CDR3 DNA: TGTGCCTGGAGTGACAGGTCGCATCAGCCCCAGCATTTT; CDR3 protein: CAWSDRSHQPQHF
D gene: -; clone size: -; V gene: TRBV4-3; J gene: TRBJ2-7; CDR3 DNA: TGCGCCAGCAGGAAAAGGGGGGACTCCATCTCCTACGAGCAGTACTTC; CDR3 protein: CASRKRGDSISYEQYF
D gene: -; clone size: -; V gene: TRBV11-1; J gene: TRBJ1-1; CDR3 DNA: TGTGCCAGCAGCTTAGGCGGCTCGATGGCTGAAGCTTTCTTT; CDR3 protein: CASSLGGSMAEAFF
D gene: -; clone size: -; V gene: TRBV18; J gene: TRBJ1-2; CDR3 DNA: TGTGCCAGCTCACCATCGGCCGGGGGTCCCTATGGCTACACCTTC; CDR3 protein: CASSPSAGGPYGYTF
D gene: -; clone size: -; V gene: TRBV14; J gene: TRBJ2-2; CDR3 DNA: TGTGCCAGCAGCCAAGTCCGTAACACCGGGGAGCTGTTTTTT; CDR3 protein: CASSQVRNTGELFF
D gene: -; clone size: -; V gene: TRBV25-1; J gene: TRBJ1-6; CDR3 DNA: TGTGCCAGCAGTGGCCGACAAGGGCCCTATAATTCACCCCTCCACTTT; CDR3 protein: CASSGRQGPYNSPLHF
D gene: -; clone size: -; V gene: TRBV4-2; J gene: TRBJ2-1; CDR3 DNA: TGTGCCAGCAGCTCTCGCGGGCAGGGAGATGAGCAGTTCTTC; CDR3 protein: CASSSRGQGDEQFF
D gene: TRBD1; clone size: -; V gene: TRBV6-1; J gene: TRBJ2-7; CDR3 DNA: TGTGCCAGCAGCCGAGACAGGGCCTACGAGCAGTACTTC; CDR3 protein: CASSRDRAYEQYF
D gene: -; clone size: -; V gene: TRBV5-4; J gene: TRBJ2-2; CDR3 DNA: TGTGCCAGCAGCTGGGGGAACACCGGGGAGCTGTTTTTT; CDR3 protein: CASSWGNTGELFF
D gene: TRBD2; clone size: -; V gene: TRBV2; J gene: TRBJ2-1; CDR3 DNA: TGTGCCAGCAGTGTCTCTAGCGGGGCGGCGAGGGAGCAGTTCTTC; CDR3 protein: CASSVSSGAAREQFF
D gene: -; clone size: -; V gene: TRBV7-9; J gene: TRBJ2-7; CDR3 DNA: TGTGCCAGCAGCTCGACAGTTTACGAGCAGTACTTC; CDR3 protein: CASSSTVYEQYF
D gene: -; clone size: -; V gene: TRBV7-9; J gene: TRBJ1-6; CDR3 DNA: TGTGCCAGCAGCTTAGTTGGCCTGGAGAGTAATTCACCCCTCCACTTT; CDR3 protein: CASSLVGLESNSPLHF
D gene: TRBD1; clone size: -; V gene: TRBV6-5; J gene: TRBJ1-2; CDR3 DNA: TGTGCCAGCAGAGAGACAGGGGGCGCGGGTGGCTACACCTTC; CDR3 protein: CASRETGGAGGYTF
D gene: -; clone size: -; V gene: TRBV27; J gene: TRBJ2-1; CDR3 DNA: TGTGCCAGCAGCCGGATCTCCTACAATGAGCAGTTCTTC; CDR3 protein: CASSRISYNEQFF
D gene: -; clone size: few; V gene: TRBV7-2; J gene: TRBJ2-7; CDR3 DNA: TGTGCCAGCAGCTCAGGGGGGAGTGCGTACGAGCAGTACTTC; CDR3 protein: CASSSGGSAYEQYF
D gene: -; clone size: -; V gene: TRBV7-3; J gene: TRBJ1-1; CDR3 DNA: TGTGCCAGCGGACGGAGTAACACTGAAGCTTTCTTT; CDR3 protein: CASGRSNTEAFF
D gene: TRBD1; clone size: -; V gene: TRBV27; J gene: TRBJ2-1; CDR3 DNA: TGTGCCAGCAACTCCGGGACAGACTACAATGAGCAGTTCTTC; CDR3 protein: CASNSGTDYNEQFF
D gene: -; clone size: -; V gene: TRBV2; J gene: TRBJ1-2; CDR3 DNA: TGTGCCAGCCTCGGCATCATCCCGAGGGGCTACACCTTC; CDR3 protein: CASLGIIPRGYTF
D gene: -; clone size: once; V gene: TRBV7-3; J gene: TRBJ2-2; CDR3 DNA: TGTGCCAGCAGCGAACGACAGAACACCGGGGAGCTGTTTTTT; CDR3 protein: CASSERQNTGELFF
D gene: TRBD2; clone size: -; V gene: TRBV4-1; J gene: TRBJ2-5; CDR3 DNA: TGCGCCAGCAGCCAAGAACTAGCGGGGGGCCAAGAGACCCAGTACTTC; CDR3 protein: CASSQELAGGQETQYF
D gene: -; clone size: -; V gene: TRBV5-6; J gene: TRBJ2-7; CDR3 DNA: TGTGCCAGCAGCTTTTTTGACTACGAGCAGTACTTC; CDR3 protein: CASSFFDYEQYF
D gene: -; clone size: -; V gene: TRBV18; J gene: TRBJ1-4; CDR3 DNA: TGTGCCAGCTCCCCTGGGCCCGGCATAGAGTTCAATGAAAAACTGTTTTTT; CDR3 protein: CASSPGPGIEFNEKLFF
D gene: -; clone size: -; V gene: TRBV6-1; J gene: TRBJ1-1; CDR3 DNA: TGTGCCAGCAGAAACAGGGCTGAAGCTTTCTTT; CDR3 protein: CASRNRAEAFF
D gene: -; clone size: -; V gene: TRBV11-2; J gene: TRBJ2-2; CDR3 DNA: TGTGCCAGCAGCTTGACAAACACCGGGGAGCTGTTTTTT; CDR3 protein: CASSLTNTGELFF
D gene: TRBD1; clone size: -; V gene: TRBV30; J gene: TRBJ1-2; CDR3 DNA: TGTGCCTGGAGCGGGACAGGGTTGTACACCTTC; CDR3 protein: CAWSGTGLYTF
D gene: -; clone size: -; V gene: TRBV5-5; J gene: TRBJ2-7; CDR3 DNA: TGTGCCAGCACCTTTATTGGGACCTACGAGCAGTACTTC; CDR3 protein: CASTFIGTYEQYF